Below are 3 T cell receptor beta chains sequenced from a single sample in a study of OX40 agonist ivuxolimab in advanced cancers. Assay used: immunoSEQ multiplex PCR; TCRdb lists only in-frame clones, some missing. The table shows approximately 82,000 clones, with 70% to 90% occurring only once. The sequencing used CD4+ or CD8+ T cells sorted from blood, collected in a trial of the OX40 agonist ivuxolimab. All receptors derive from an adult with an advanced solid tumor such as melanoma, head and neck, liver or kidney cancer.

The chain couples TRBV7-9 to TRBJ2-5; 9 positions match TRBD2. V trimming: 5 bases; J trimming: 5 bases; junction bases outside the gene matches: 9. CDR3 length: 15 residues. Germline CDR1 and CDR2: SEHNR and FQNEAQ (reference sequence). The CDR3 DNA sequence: TGTGCCAGCAGCCAACCGGGACTAGCAGGGGAGACCCAGTACTTC. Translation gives CASSQPGLAGETQYF.

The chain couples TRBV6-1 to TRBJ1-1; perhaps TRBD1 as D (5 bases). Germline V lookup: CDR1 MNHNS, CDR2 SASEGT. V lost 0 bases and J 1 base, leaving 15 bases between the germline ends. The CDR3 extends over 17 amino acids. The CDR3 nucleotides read TGTGCCAGCAGTGAAGCGCCCGGGTGGGGGAGGAACACTGAAGCTTTCTTT. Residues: CASSEAPGWGRNTEAFF.

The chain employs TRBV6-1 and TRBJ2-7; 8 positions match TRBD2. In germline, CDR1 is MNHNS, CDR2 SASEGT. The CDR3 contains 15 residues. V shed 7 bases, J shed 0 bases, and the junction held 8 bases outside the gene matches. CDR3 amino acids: CASIEAGANSYEQYF. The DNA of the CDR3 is TGTGCCAGCATCGAAGCGGGGGCCAACTCCTACGAGCAGTACTTC.